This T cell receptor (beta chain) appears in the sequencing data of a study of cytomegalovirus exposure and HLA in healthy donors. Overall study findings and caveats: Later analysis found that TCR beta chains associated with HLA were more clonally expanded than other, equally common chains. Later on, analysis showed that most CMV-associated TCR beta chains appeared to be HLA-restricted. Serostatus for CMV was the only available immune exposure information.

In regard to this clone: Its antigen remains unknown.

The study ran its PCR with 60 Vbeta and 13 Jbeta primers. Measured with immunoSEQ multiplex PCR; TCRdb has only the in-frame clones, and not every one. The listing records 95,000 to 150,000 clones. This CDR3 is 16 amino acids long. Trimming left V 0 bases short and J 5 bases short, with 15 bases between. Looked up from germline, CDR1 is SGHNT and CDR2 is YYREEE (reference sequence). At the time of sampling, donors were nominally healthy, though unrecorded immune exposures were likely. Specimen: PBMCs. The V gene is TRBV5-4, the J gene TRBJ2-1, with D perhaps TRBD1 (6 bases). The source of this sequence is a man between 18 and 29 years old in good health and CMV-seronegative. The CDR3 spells CASSLAGIRGNNEQFF. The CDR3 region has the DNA TGTGCCAGCAGCTTGGCCGGGATCAGGGGAAACAATGAGCAGTTCTTC.